This T cell receptor beta chain was retrieved from a study of a mutant IDH1 vaccine in newly diagnosed glioma (TCRdb year 2021). With respect to the entire study: Across visits V03 through V10, patients got a total of eight vaccinations, given in weeks 1, 3, 5, 7, 11, 15, 19 and 23. Vaccination was initiated 4-6 weeks after radiotherapy alone, or concurrently with temozolomide cycles in the chemotherapy-containing groups. Of the roughly 34 treated patients, 62.5% were male and 37.5% were female, and the mean age was approximately 40 years. Before enrollment, patients had received standard therapy of radiotherapy alone, temozolomide alone, or radiochemotherapy with temozolomide; most received the combination. Six visits were used for peripheral blood collection: V03 (baseline), V05, V07, V10, V12 and V13. Longitudinal TCRB deep sequencing was performed for 20 to 30 treated patients wherever samples were available for exploratory analyses. The full study reports these points: Selection of PBMC samples for TCRB deep sequencing was based on availability. Changes in the top peripheral T cell clonotypes picked up by TCRB sequencing did not appear to be linked to pseudoprogression. Vaccine-induced immune responses across multiple MHC alleles were detected in around 92% of patients. It was noted by the authors that analyses of patient blood samples could not be reproduced owing to sample limitations.

Library method: the immunoSEQ multiplex PCR assay. Following the manufacturer's protocol, the hsTCRB Kit was used to amplify rearranged TCR beta chain sequences. An Illumina MiSeq was used to sequence the TCRB libraries. On the authors' methods: Demultiplexing, trimming and gene mapping were performed with the kit vendor's proprietary platform. TCRdb stores this immuneACCESS table with in-frame sequences only. Part of the clones is absent; in the studies checked, under half of the shortfall reflects unresolved V genes, and no reason is known for the rest. That table is the source of V, J and clone size, and D and trimming were worked out from the DNA. This sample is represented by about 36,000 clones; 75% to 85% of them were singletons. Clones ranked in the top ten supply over 12% of the sample. From the germline V gene, CDR1 is MDHEN and CDR2 is SYDVKM. CDR3 length: 13 amino acids, cysteine to phenylalanine. Kept here is only the CDR3 DNA, which spans 39 bases and is read in frame from base 1.

This clone was observed once. No cognate antigen has been identified for it. Base qualities are not at hand, and no much larger clone is one base apart. Sample time point, as interpreted from the label and publication: week 11, during vaccination. A 20-mer mutant IDH1 peptide at 300 micrograms in Montanide made up each vaccine dose, which was injected subcutaneously together with topical imiquimod. Newly diagnosed WHO grade 3 or 4 IDH1-mutant astrocytomas showing loss of nuclear ATRX were present in the donors. The samples were drawn from NOA16, a multicentre, single-arm, open-label phase I trial in Germany that tested a mutant IDH1 peptide vaccine in humans for the first time. The DNeasy Blood and Tissue Kit was used to extract genomic DNA from EDTA blood for TCRB sequencing.

This material consisted of peripheral blood mononuclear cells (PBMCs), taken from a glioma patient whose treatment included an IDH1 peptide vaccine. The chain joins TRBV28 to TRBJ1-2; perhaps TRBD1 is the D gene, with 5 bases matching. This receptor was identified in a woman in her 30s with glioma. Some clones in this sample may be carry-over from other donors' samples. Here the CDR3 is given as CATLWQGDHGYTF. The base sequence is TGTGCTACCTTATGGCAGGGAGATCATGGCTACACCTTC.